A single sample is the source of the 31 T cell receptor beta chains below, sequenced in a study of blood T cell repertoires in COVID-19. Data came from immunoSEQ multiplex PCR; TCRdb stores just in-frame clones and leaves some out. The table includes around 100,000 clones, around 86% detected once. The sequencing sample was made of peripheral blood. The receptor source for this set is a man in his forties or fifties with acute or convalescent COVID-19.

The chain employs TRBV5-8 and TRBJ1-5; 7 bases are a match to TRBD1. Trimming removed 4 bases from V and 7 bases from J; junction bases left unmatched: 8. The CDR3 covers 14 residues. CDR1 is SGHTS and CDR2 is YDEGEE in the germline V gene. The CDR3 is CASSAGDRDQPQHF. Here the CDR3 DNA reads TGTGCCAGCAGCGCCGGCGACAGGGACCAGCCCCAGCATTTT. Using reference TRBV5-8 and TRBJ1-5 for the parts outside the CDR3, the full variable domain is EAGVTQSPTHLIKTRGQQATLRCSPISGHTSVYWYQQALGLGLQFLLWYDEGEERNRGNFPPRFSGRQFPNYSSELNVNALELEDSALYLCASSAGDRDQPQHFGDGTRLSIL.

The V gene is TRBV2, the J gene TRBJ1-2, with 7 bases aligning to TRBD1. Germline CDR1 and CDR2: SNHLY and FYNNEI. The CDR3 extends over 14 amino acids. V gave up 4 bases and J gave up 8 bases; unmatched junction bases: 10. The CDR3 DNA reads as TGTGCCAGCAGTGGAGACAGGGTTTTAGGGGGCTACACCTTC. Amino acids: CASSGDRVLGGYTF.

J is TRBJ2-7 and V is TRBV18; TRBD1 is a possible D gene (6 bases). V lost 6 bases and J lost 3, with 15 bases in between. The CDR3 covers 14 residues. Germline values: CDR1 KGHSH, CDR2 LQKENI. CDR3: CASSPSRDNYEQYF. The DNA for the CDR3 is TGTGCCAGCTCGCCGTCCCGGGACAACTACGAGCAGTACTTC.

The chain recombines TRBV19 with TRBJ1-6; D is undetermined. Germline lookup yields CDR1 LNHDA and CDR2 SQIVND (reference sequence). The CDR3 contains 15 residues. V was pared by 6 bases and J by 0 bases, with 9 bases between. The CDR3: CASSLRSSYNSPLHF. The CDR3 DNA reads TGTGCCAGTAGCCTTCGTAGCTCCTATAATTCACCCCTCCACTTT.

J is TRBJ2-3 and V is TRBV29-1; 8 nucleotides agree with TRBD2. This CDR3 is 17 amino acids long. Germline-derived CDR1 and CDR2 are SQVTM and ANQGSEA. J lost 3 bases, V lost 0 bases, and 11 bases had no gene match. As DNA, the CDR3 is TGCAGCGTTGAAGAGCGCTTAGCGGCGGGAGGAACAGATACGCAGTATTTT. Amino acid sequence: CSVEERLAAGGTDTQYF.

The rearrangement uses TRBV30 and TRBJ1-5; D not resolved. The CDR3 runs to 13 residues. The germline V and J ends were trimmed by 2 bases and 9 bases, with 14 bases remaining between them. CDR1 is GTSNPN and CDR2 is SVGIG in the germline V gene (reference sequence). In DNA form, the CDR3 reads TGTGCCTGGAGTTCGGCAGACTCTCGGCCCCAGCATTTT. Amino acids: CAWSSADSRPQHF.

The chain couples TRBV2 to TRBJ1-1; 8 bases are shared with TRBD1. The CDR3 extends over 14 amino acids. V trimming: 7 bases; J trimming: 0 bases; junction bases outside the gene matches: 4. Germline V gene data show CDR1 as SNHLY and CDR2 as FYNNEI. CDR3 amino acids: CASIEDRVNTEAFF. For the CDR3, the DNA is TGTGCCAGCATCGAGGACAGGGTGAACACTGAAGCTTTCTTT.

This clone was seen a single time. The chain's CDR3 is CASEQAPSRREAYNEQFF. For the CDR3, the DNA is TGCGCCAGCGAGCAGGCCCCTTCTAGGCGGGAGGCCTACAATGAGCAGTTCTTC. The V and J genes are TRBV5-1 and TRBJ2-1; TRBD2 agrees at 8 bases. The CDR3 contains 18 residues. Germline V CDR1 and CDR2: SGHRS, YFSETQ. Trimming removed 7 bases from V and 2 bases from J; junction bases left unmatched: 17.

The chain uses TRBV4-3 and TRBJ1-2; D is possibly TRBD1 (5 bases). Trimming left V 3 bases short and J 0 bases short, with 14 bases between. From germline, CDR1 is LGHNA and CDR2 YSLEER. The CDR3 contains 16 residues. The CDR3 sequence is CASSHLGQKSNYGYTF. CDR3 nucleotides: TGCGCCAGCAGCCATTTGGGGCAGAAGTCTAACTATGGCTACACCTTC.

Only one count was recorded for this clone. The chain couples TRBV25-1 to TRBJ1-2, with TRBD1 as a possible D gene (5 bases). Germline V gives CDR1 MGHDK, CDR2 SYGVNS. Trimming stripped 4 bases from V and 4 bases from J, with 10 bases between. CDR3 length: 13 residues. The CDR3 DNA is TGTGCCAGCAGTGGGGCAGGGCCCTATGGCTACACCTTC. Its protein is CASSGAGPYGYTF.

The rearrangement joins TRBV5-1 to TRBJ1-3, with D unresolved. Trimming removed 0 bases at V and 0 bases at J, with 7 bases between. The CDR3 spans 15 residues. Germline CDR1 SGHRS, CDR2 YFSETQ. CDR3 coding DNA: TGCGCCAGCAGCTTGGATCCCCTCTCTGGAAACACCATATATTTT. Translating it yields CASSLDPLSGNTIYF. Drawing the rest from reference TRBV5-1 and TRBJ1-3, the complete variable domain is KAGVTQTPRYLIKTRGQQVTLSCSPISGHRSVSWYQQTPGQGLQFLFEYFSETQRNKGNFPGRFSGRQFSNSRSEMNVSTLELGDSALYLCASSLDPLSGNTIYFGEGSWLTVV.

The chain links TRBV6-5 to TRBJ1-2; unclear D gene. Trimming removed 6 bases from V and 1 base from J, with 15 bases in between. CDR3 size: 15 residues. CDR1 and CDR2 from the germline V gene are MNHEY and SVGAGI. CDR3 loop: CASSLDNQYNYGYTF. CDR3 nucleotide sequence: TGTGCCAGCAGCCTTGACAACCAGTATAACTATGGCTACACCTTC.

This chain links TRBV19 with TRBJ2-4; perhaps TRBD1 as D (6 bases). Trimming removed 5 bases at V and 8 bases at J, with 16 bases between. The germline CDR1 and CDR2 sequences are LNHDA and SQIVND (reference sequence). The CDR3 has 14 amino acids. CDR3 residues: CASSHRPAGDIQYF. CDR3 sequence (DNA): TGTGCCAGTAGTCACAGGCCAGCAGGGGACATTCAGTACTTC.

The rearrangement joins TRBV6-2 or TRBV6-3 to TRBJ2-6; TRBD2 agrees at 10 bases. J gave up 0 bases and V 4 bases, and 6 bases lay outside the gene matches. The CDR3 is 18 residues long. Germline V gene data show CDR1 as MNHEY and CDR2 as SVGEGT. CDR3: CASSLSSGGLSGANVLTF. The CDR3 nucleotides read TGTGCCAGCAGTTTATCTAGCGGGGGCCTCTCTGGGGCCAACGTCCTGACTTTC.

The CDR3 protein is CASLWDRNIQYF. CDR3 nucleotide sequence: TGTGCCAGCCTGTGGGACAGAAACATTCAGTACTTC. V usage is TRBV2 and J usage is TRBJ2-4; 7 bases map to TRBD1. The CDR3 is 12 amino acids. CDR1 SNHLY and CDR2 FYNNEI come from the germline V gene. The ends lost 8 bases at V and 6 bases at J; junction bases unmatched: 4.

The CDR3 region has the DNA TGCGCCAGCAGGGAAGATCGGGAGGGGGGCTATGGCTACACCTTC. It yields the protein CASREDREGGYGYTF. The rearrangement joins TRBV5-1 to TRBJ1-2, with D maybe TRBD1 (6 bases). This CDR3 has 15 amino acids. Germline V gene sequence: CDR1 SGHRS, CDR2 YFSETQ. V lost 5 bases to trimming and J lost 4 bases, with 18 bases between them.

The V gene is TRBV10-3, the J gene TRBJ1-2; 10 nucleotides align to TRBD1. Germline loops: CDR1 ENHRY, CDR2 SYGVKD. The CDR3 has 15 amino acids. Germline trimming cut 7 bases from V and 3 bases from J; bases unmatched to any gene: 8. The chain's CDR3 is CAITGTGAPDYGYTF. The CDR3 DNA sequence: TGTGCCATCACCGGGACAGGGGCCCCTGACTATGGCTACACCTTC.

This chain joins TRBV11-3 and TRBJ2-5, with unresolved D. Trimming took off 5 bases at V and 5 bases at J, with 12 bases between the two ends. CDR1 and CDR2 from the germline V gene are SGHNT and YENEEA. The CDR3 has 13 residues. This CDR3 is CASSPGRSETQYF. The CDR3 DNA reads as TGTGCCAGCAGCCCAGGTCGTTCCGAGACCCAGTACTTC.

Note on this clone: The junction differs from germline at one of its ends, possibly a read error. This chain joins TRBV5-5 and TRBJ2-7; D call uncertain. Germline CDR1 and CDR2: SGHKS and YYEKEE (reference sequence). The CDR3 totals 11 residues. The CDR3 DNA sequence: TGTGCCAGCAGCCACTCCAACGAGCAGTACTTC. It codes for CASSHSNEQYF.

The J gene is TRBJ1-5, the V gene TRBV30, with D maybe TRBD1 (6 bases). Germline V gives CDR1 GTSNPN, CDR2 SVGIG (reference sequence). The CDR3 runs 15 residues. Trimming shortened V by 4 bases and J by 8 bases, and 21 bases separated the two germline ends. The CDR3: CAWTMGGALRKPQHF. The CDR3 region has the DNA TGTGCCTGGACCATGGGGGGGGCGCTTCGGAAGCCCCAGCATTTT.

This rearrangement joins TRBV19 to TRBJ2-7; D is perhaps TRBD1 (6 bases). This CDR3 has 14 residues. From germline, CDR1 is LNHDA and CDR2 SQIVND (reference sequence). The V end was cut by 4 bases, the J end by 2 bases, with 12 bases between. CDR3 amino acids: CASSTEWTAYEQYF. The CDR3 DNA is TGTGCCAGTAGTACCGAATGGACAGCCTACGAGCAGTACTTC.

The chain employs TRBV5-4 and TRBJ2-1; TRBD2 matches at 7 bases. Germline assignment: CDR1 SGHNT and CDR2 YYREEE (reference sequence). CDR3 length equals 17 residues. V lost 3 bases, J lost 6 bases, and 15 bases stayed unmatched. The CDR3 here is CASSSSVGGRRGNEQFF. The CDR3 coding sequence is TGTGCCAGCAGCTCCTCAGTGGGAGGGCGTCGTGGCAATGAGCAGTTCTTC.

The chain combines TRBV6-1 with TRBJ1-1; possibly TRBD1 for D (6 bases). V was pared by 1 base and J by 1 base, with 13 bases between. Germline CDR1 reads MNHNS; CDR2 reads SASEGT. The CDR3 covers 16 residues. The CDR3 DNA reads TGTGCCAGCAGTGAAGTCCTGACAGGCCAGAACACTGAAGCTTTCTTT. Protein sequence: CASSEVLTGQNTEAFF.

A word on this clone: The junction departs from the called germline gene at one end, perhaps through a read error. V and J are TRBV7-6 and TRBJ2-5; 12 nucleotides line up with TRBD2. CDR1 is SGHVS and CDR2 is FNYEAQ in the germline V gene. The CDR3 spans 14 residues. The CDR3 DNA sequence: TGTGCCAGCAGCCTAGCGGGAGGGGCGGAGACCCAGTACTTC. Translated: CASSLAGGAETQYF.

In its sample, this clone was seen a few times. The chain employs TRBV6-5 and TRBJ1-6; 7 nucleotides match TRBD1. Germline loops: CDR1 MNHEY, CDR2 SVGAGI. V shed 7 bases and J 13 bases; nucleotides not matched to a gene: 13. The CDR3 covers 14 residues. CDR3 loop: CASKLTGSPGPLHF. CDR3 nucleotide sequence: TGTGCCAGCAAGTTGACAGGGTCCCCGGGTCCCCTCCACTTT.

This chain joins TRBV11-2 and TRBJ2-1, with D maybe TRBD2 (6 bases). V was shortened by 2 bases and J by 6 bases, with 17 bases between the two germline ends. In germline, CDR1 is SGHAT, CDR2 FQNNGV. The CDR3 loop spans 16 amino acids. CDR3: CASSLSVPGGRNEQFF. The CDR3 DNA follows: TGTGCCAGCAGCTTATCAGTCCCCGGGGGTCGCAATGAGCAGTTCTTC.

V is TRBV30 and J is TRBJ1-2; D is perhaps TRBD1 (5 bases). In germline, CDR1 is GTSNPN, CDR2 SVGIG (reference sequence). The V gene lost 0 bases and the J gene lost 8 bases, with 16 bases spanning the gap. The CDR3 runs to 14 residues. CDR3: CAWSVRGTGWGYTF. The CDR3 coding sequence is TGTGCCTGGAGTGTACGGGGGACCGGATGGGGCTACACCTTC.

The V gene is TRBV19, the J gene TRBJ1-5; D may be TRBD1 (5 bases). CDR1 LNHDA and CDR2 SQIVND come from the germline V gene (reference sequence). The CDR3 loop spans 15 amino acids. V was trimmed by 6 bases and J by 4 bases, leaving 16 bases between them. CDR3 sequence: CASRVQDQGNQPQHF. CDR3 nucleotides: TGTGCCAGTAGGGTACAGGACCAGGGAAATCAGCCCCAGCATTTT.

J is TRBJ2-3 and V is TRBV11-3; 7 bases match TRBD2. This CDR3 contains 16 residues. Unmatched junction bases numbered 4, after V lost 1 base and J lost 0 bases. Germline V lookup: CDR1 SGHNT, CDR2 YENEEA. The DNA of the CDR3 is TGTGCCAGCAGCTTAGGCGGGGGTCGTAGCACAGATACGCAGTATTTT. This encodes CASSLGGGRSTDTQYF.

The chain recombines TRBV2 with TRBJ1-5, with D possibly being TRBD1 (5 bases). The CDR3 has 14 residues. Germline CDR1 is SNHLY and CDR2 is FYNNEI. The ends were cut back, 6 bases at V and 6 bases at J, with 15 bases in the middle. The CDR3 is CASRGEQGGQPQHF. The CDR3 DNA sequence: TGTGCCAGCAGGGGGGAGCAGGGAGGTCAGCCCCAGCATTTT.

This rearrangement joins TRBV7-8 to TRBJ2-7; tentative D call: TRBD1 (5 bases). There are 15 residues in the CDR3. Trimming took 5 bases from V and 0 from J, leaving 14 bases between them. Germline V gene sequence: CDR1 SGHVS, CDR2 FQNEAQ. CDR3 loop: CASSPRTSSSYEQYF. The CDR3 DNA follows: TGTGCCAGCAGCCCCCGGACATCGAGCTCCTACGAGCAGTACTTC.